These 19 T cell receptor beta chains were all obtained from the same sample, sequenced in a study of blood T cell repertoires in COVID-19. Profiling relied on immunoSEQ multiplex PCR, and the TCRdb table lists in-frame clones only, not all of them. The table lists about 250,000 clones, roughly 83% of them singletons, with around 6% in the top ten. Material: peripheral blood. These receptor sequences come from a woman older than 75 with COVID-19, enrolled during active disease.

This clone has only a few counts. This sequence joins TRBV7-9 and TRBJ2-7, with TRBD2 identical over 10 bases. This CDR3 region has 15 residues. Germline CDR1 and CDR2: SEHNR and FQNEAQ (reference sequence). V trimming: 1 base; J trimming: 5 bases; junction bases outside the gene matches: 5. CDR3 sequence: CASSLVLAGIDEQYF. DNA of the CDR3: TGTGCCAGCAGCTTAGTACTAGCGGGGATCGACGAGCAGTACTTC.

The chain links TRBV3-1 (or the pseudogene TRBV3-2) to TRBJ2-1, with no clear D. The CDR3 runs to 11 residues. Trimming left V 4 bases short and J 7 bases short, with 5 bases between. Germline loops: CDR1 LGHDT, CDR2 YNNKEL (reference sequence). CDR3 bases: TGTGCCAGCAGCCCCGGGAATGAGCAGTTCTTC. Translating gives CASSPGNEQFF.

This clone has only a few counts. The genes are TRBV21-1 and TRBJ2-1; the DNA was not compared with TRBD1, the D call given in the table. TRBV21-1 is a pseudogene. CDR3 length: 12 amino acids. The CDR3 is CATWDSNNEQFF. The CDR3 region has the DNA TGTGCCACCTGGGACAGTAACAATGAGCAGTTCTTC.

J is TRBJ2-2 and V is TRBV2, with a tentative D call TRBD2 (6 bases). The V and J ends lost 6 bases and 4 bases respectively, with 9 bases between them. CDR1 SNHLY and CDR2 FYNNEI come from the germline V gene. This CDR3 has 13 amino acids. The CDR3 protein is CASRLASTGELFF. The CDR3, as DNA: TGTGCCAGCAGGCTAGCGAGCACCGGGGAGCTGTTTTTT.

The chain employs TRBV19 and TRBJ1-5; 11 bases align to TRBD1. V gave up 4 bases and J gave up 8 bases; unmatched junction bases: 10. This CDR3 is 16 amino acids long. Per the germline V gene, CDR1 is LNHDA and CDR2 is SQIVND (reference sequence). CDR3 DNA sequence: TGTGCCAGTAGTAAAAGGACAGGGGGCGCGTCGGAGCCCCAGCATTTT. The encoded protein is CASSKRTGGASEPQHF. The full variable domain, with the rest looked up from reference TRBV19 and TRBJ1-5, is DGGITQSPKYLFRKEGQNVTLSCEQNLNHDAMYWYRQDPGQGLRLIYYSQIVNDFQKGDIAEGYSVSREKKESFPLTVTSAQKNPTAFYLCASSKRTGGASEPQHFGDGTRLSIL.

J is TRBJ2-1 and V is TRBV5-1, with 8 bases lining up with TRBD2. V was clipped by 4 bases and J by 7 bases; unmatched bases: 10. CDR1 SGHRS and CDR2 YFSETQ come from the germline V gene. The CDR3 is 15 residues long. The CDR3 sequence is CASSRGAGAGNEQFF. As DNA, the CDR3 is TGCGCCAGCAGCAGGGGAGCGGGGGCGGGGAATGAGCAGTTCTTC.

This clone has only a few counts. The CDR3 region has the DNA TGTGCCAGCAGCGGGCAAGGGGGTAGCAATCAGCCCCAGCATTTT. The encoded protein is CASSGQGGSNQPQHF. The chain joins TRBV5-6 to TRBJ1-5; a weak D match, TRBD1 (6 bases). The germline CDR1 and CDR2 sequences are SGHDT and YYEEEE. This CDR3 spans 15 amino acids. Trimming stripped 4 bases from V and 0 bases from J, with 11 bases between.

The chain carries TRBV27 and TRBJ2-1, with 9 nucleotides matching TRBD2. Trimming at V came to 6 bases and at J to 5 bases, leaving 5 bases not matched to a gene. This CDR3 region has 14 residues. Germline V gives CDR1 MNHEY, CDR2 SMNVEV (reference sequence). Here the CDR3 DNA reads TGTGCCAGCAGCCTAGCGGGACCTAACAATGAGCAGTTCTTC. It encodes CASSLAGPNNEQFF.

The table lists this clone with a few counts. V gene TRBV3-1 (or the pseudogene TRBV3-2) combines with J gene TRBJ1-1, with no clear D. V gave up 1 base and J gave up 2 bases, with 11 bases separating them. CDR3 length equals 15 residues. The V gene's germline CDR1 is LGHDT and CDR2 YNNKEL (reference sequence). The CDR3 reads CASSQAWERNTEAFF. CDR3 in DNA: TGTGCCAGCAGCCAAGCATGGGAGCGCAACACTGAAGCTTTCTTT.

The chain is built from TRBV5-1 and TRBJ1-6; TRBD1 matches at 10 bases. The junction had 1 base not matched to a gene; V was cut back by 0 bases and J by 7 bases. The CDR3 contains 15 residues. Germline V gene data show CDR1 as SGHRS and CDR2 as YFSETQ. The CDR3 bases are TGCGCCAGCAGCTTGGAGGGACAGGGGAATTCACCCCTCCACTTT. It translates to CASSLEGQGNSPLHF.

V usage is TRBV2 and J usage is TRBJ2-6; a weak D match, TRBD1 (6 bases). Per germline, CDR1 SNHLY and CDR2 FYNNEI. The CDR3 contains 15 residues. V was trimmed by 6 bases and J by 0 bases, leaving 9 bases between them. DNA for the CDR3: TGTGCCAGCAGGGAACAGGGCTCTGGGGCCAACGTCCTGACTTTC. This sequence encodes CASREQGSGANVLTF.

The table lists this clone with a few counts. The J gene is TRBJ1-5, the V gene TRBV20-1; D is unresolved. The CDR3 totals 12 residues. Germline assignment: CDR1 DFQATT and CDR2 SNEGSKA (reference sequence). Trimming removed 3 bases from V and 7 bases from J, with 10 bases in between. The CDR3 region is CSASPGGQPQHF. CDR3 nucleotide sequence: TGCAGTGCTAGTCCGGGTGGACAGCCCCAGCATTTT.

The chain uses TRBV11-2 and TRBJ1-1; weak D call: TRBD1 (6 bases). There are 13 residues in the CDR3. Deletions cut 2 bases from V and 6 bases from J, with 10 bases between. Germline loops: CDR1 SGHAT, CDR2 FQNNGV. CDR3 loop: CASSLTGLSEAFF. The CDR3 DNA sequence: TGTGCCAGCAGCTTAACAGGGCTGTCTGAAGCTTTCTTT.

The V and J genes are TRBV11-3 and TRBJ2-2, with 7 nucleotides matching TRBD1. The CDR3 length is 15 residues. Trimming removed 5 bases from V and 4 bases from J; junction bases left unmatched: 7. Germline lookup yields CDR1 SGHNT and CDR2 YENEEA. The CDR3 DNA sequence: TGTGCCAGCAGCACGCCGGGACAGACCACCGGGGAGCTGTTTTTT. The encoded protein is CASSTPGQTTGELFF. The full variable domain, rest sourced from reference TRBV11-3 and TRBJ2-2, is EAGVVQSPRYKIIEKKQPVAFWCNPISGHNTLYWYLQNLGQGPELLIRYENEEAVDDSQLPKDRFSAERLKGVDSTLKIQPAELGDSAVYLCASSTPGQTTGELFFGEGSRLTVL.

The rearrangement uses TRBV6-1 and TRBJ1-5; 7 nucleotides line up with TRBD1. CDR1 is MNHNS and CDR2 is SASEGT in the germline V gene. This CDR3 is 16 amino acids long. The V gene end was trimmed by 1 base and the J gene end by 3 bases; junction bases not matched to a gene: 6. The CDR3 DNA is TGTGCCAGCAGTGAAGGCAGGGGGACCCACAATCAGCCCCAGCATTTT. This gives the protein CASSEGRGTHNQPQHF.

The gene calls are TRBV7-8 and TRBJ1-3; 7 bases map to TRBD1. Unmatched junction bases numbered 7, after V lost 2 bases and J lost 0 bases. This CDR3 has 17 residues. CDR1 is SGHVS, CDR2 FQNEAQ, per germline. The CDR3 sequence is CASSLIPQGVSGNTIYF. DNA for the CDR3: TGTGCCAGCAGCTTAATTCCTCAGGGGGTCTCTGGAAACACCATATATTTT. Based on the CDR3 plus reference TRBV7-8 and TRBJ1-3, the full variable domain is GAGVSQSPRYKVAKRGQDVALRCDPISGHVSLFWYQQALGQGPEFLTYFQNEAQLDKSGLPSDRFFAERPEGSVSTLKIQRTQQEDSAVYLCASSLIPQGVSGNTIYFGEGSWLTVV.

This clone was picked up a small number of times. The chain has TRBV19 and TRBJ1-6; D not resolved. The CDR3 covers 16 residues. CDR1 is LNHDA and CDR2 is SQIVND in the germline V gene (reference sequence). V gave up 5 bases and J gave up 9 bases, with 20 bases separating them. The CDR3 DNA reads as TGTGCCAGTAGTCCTTGGAGGGAATTTGGCGCTTCACCCCTCCACTTT. This sequence encodes CASSPWREFGASPLHF.

The rearrangement joins TRBV28 to TRBJ1-2; no firm D call. V dropped 5 bases and J dropped 0 bases, with 4 bases sitting between them. The CDR3 sequence is 12 residues long. Germline assignment: CDR1 MDHEN and CDR2 SYDVKM. Here the CDR3 DNA reads TGTGCCAGCAGTACGGCTAACTATGGCTACACCTTC. This gives the protein CASSTANYGYTF.

This rearrangement joins TRBV27 to TRBJ1-5, with D possibly being TRBD1 (5 bases). The CDR3 consists of 14 residues. V was shortened by 3 bases and J by 7 bases, with 13 bases between the two germline ends. CDR1 MNHEY and CDR2 SMNVEV come from the germline V gene (reference sequence). DNA of the CDR3: TGTGCCAGCAGTTTCTATAGGGGTAGCCAGCCCCAGCATTTT. This gives the protein CASSFYRGSQPQHF.